This T cell receptor (beta chain) was captured by sequencing in a study of T-cell reconstitution after alpha-beta-depleted transplantation in children (dated by TCRdb to 2016 to 2017). Regarding the study in general: Using TCR repertoire profiling, the study followed T-cell immune reconstitution in a quantitative way in children after TCRalphabeta/CD19-depleted allogeneic hematopoietic cell transplantation. Beyond this particular receptor, the publication reports: Over subsequent months, a decline in hyperexpanded clone frequencies was noted, and after one year, T-cell counts and TCRbeta diversity were mostly ascribed to newly produced T cells. In some patients, the high TCRbeta diversity seen at day 60 was put down to recipient T cells and intrathymic progenitors that had survived conditioning. Apparently early alphabetaT-cell count recovery about two months after transplant reportedly relied on only several hundred rapidly expanded clones derived from non-depleted graft cells.

Libraries were made using PCR. This sample was sequenced with an Illumina HiSeq 2500. To normalize quantification of the TCRbeta repertoire, the TCR libraries were built with molecular barcoding that relied on unique molecular identifiers. TCRdb itself trimmed the public reads at Q25 with fastp, ran MiXCR and retained productive beta chains. Records with the same CDR3 protein are collapsed into one entry carrying the most frequent genes and DNA. This sample has over 450,000 distinct CDR3 sequences in its table, and more than 9% of those were observed once. About 2.1% of the sample lies in the top ten. This clonotype was seen more than once but under ten times. The antigen it binds to is not known. No clone much larger than this one lies a single base away; base qualities are absent. Trimming removed 9 bases from V and 4 bases from J; the gene matches leave 12 bases unexplained. From the germline V gene (reference sequence), CDR1 is MNHEY and CDR2 is SMNVEV. The CDR3 covers 14 residues, taking in both the cysteine and the phenylalanine. Just CDR3 DNA is preserved here, 42 bases in frame from base 1.

The intended sense of this specimen's treatment or condition label: allogeneic hematopoietic cell transplantation with graft depleted of TCRalphabeta T cells and CD19 B cells. TCRalphabeta/CD19-depleted allogeneic hematopoietic cell grafts were given to the transplant recipients, all of whom were children. The chain is made from TRBV27 and TRBJ2-7, with 7 bases matching TRBD2. The source material was PBMCs, sampled before TCRalphabeta/CD19-depleted stem cell transplant. The clonotype comes from a child aged 2-9 years with inherited bone marrow failure, due to receive a stem cell transplant. In nucleotide form, the sequence is TGTGCCAGTAGGCTGGGAGGGAGTATGTACGAGCAGTACTTC. Translated, it reads CASRLGGSMYEQYF.